A selection of T cell receptor beta chains follows, all from one sample in a study of blood T cell repertoires in COVID-19. The data were produced by immunoSEQ multiplex PCR, yet TCRdb's version contains in-frame clones alone and is incomplete. The table lists roughly 150,000 clones, 80% to 90% of them singletons. Sequenced: peripheral blood. The receptors come from a woman between 50 and 59 years old in a cohort sampled during active or convalescent COVID-19. The CDR3 runs from the conserved cysteine through the conserved F or W. D genes are given only for firm matches. For some rows the clone size is stated as once, few or many, or as a class when expanded; others skip it.

d_gene: NA
abundance: few
j_gene: TRBJ1-2
v_gene: TRBV7-9
CDR3aa: CASSFGDRVLGYGYTF
CDR3nt: TGTGCCAGCAGCTTCGGGGATCGGGTCCTCGGCTATGGCTACACCTTC

d_gene: TRBD1
abundance: NA
j_gene: TRBJ1-1
v_gene: TRBV3-1/TRBV3-2
CDR3aa: CASGYRGGGPEAFF
CDR3nt: TGTGCCAGCGGTTACAGGGGAGGCGGGCCTGAAGCTTTCTTT

d_gene: NA
abundance: NA
j_gene: TRBJ1-2
v_gene: TRBV30
CDR3aa: CAWRLRGGYGYTF
CDR3nt: TGTGCCTGGAGGTTGAGGGGGGGCTATGGCTACACCTTC

d_gene: NA
abundance: NA
j_gene: TRBJ1-3
v_gene: TRBV5-1
CDR3aa: CASSLSGFSGNTIYF
CDR3nt: TGCGCCAGCAGCTTGTCTGGCTTCTCTGGAAACACCATATATTTT

d_gene: NA
abundance: few
j_gene: TRBJ2-2
v_gene: TRBV7-8
CDR3aa: CASDYGDTGELFF
CDR3nt: TGTGCCAGCGACTATGGGGACACCGGGGAGCTGTTTTTT

d_gene: TRBD1
abundance: NA
j_gene: TRBJ2-1
v_gene: TRBV4-3
CDR3aa: CASSLGTGDNEQFF
CDR3nt: TGCGCCAGCAGCTTGGGGACAGGAGACAATGAGCAGTTCTTC

d_gene: TRBD1
abundance: NA
j_gene: TRBJ1-6
v_gene: TRBV5-1
CDR3aa: CASSLEGGSGHNSPLHF
CDR3nt: TGCGCCAGCAGCTTGGAAGGGGGCAGTGGTCATAATTCACCCCTCCACTTT

d_gene: TRBD2
abundance: NA
j_gene: TRBJ2-1
v_gene: TRBV27
CDR3aa: CASSLSIVAGHNEQFF
CDR3nt: TGTGCCAGCAGTTTATCGATAGTAGCGGGGCATAATGAGCAGTTCTTC

d_gene: TRBD1
abundance: NA
j_gene: TRBJ2-1
v_gene: TRBV7-2
CDR3aa: CASSLDRGALNEQFF
CDR3nt: TGTGCCAGCAGCTTAGACAGGGGAGCGTTAAATGAGCAGTTCTTC

d_gene: TRBD1
abundance: NA
j_gene: TRBJ1-4
v_gene: TRBV5-6
CDR3aa: CASSLPGTGGNEKLFF
CDR3nt: TGTGCCAGCAGCTTGCCCGGGACAGGGGGGAATGAAAAACTGTTTTTT

d_gene: NA
abundance: NA
j_gene: TRBJ1-2
v_gene: TRBV12-5
CDR3aa: CASGFNNYGYTF
CDR3nt: TGTGCTAGTGGTTTTAATAACTATGGCTACACCTTC

d_gene: NA
abundance: NA
j_gene: TRBJ1-3
v_gene: TRBV6-1
CDR3aa: CASSEGGASGNTIYF
CDR3nt: TGTGCCAGCAGTGAAGGGGGAGCCTCTGGAAACACCATATATTTT

d_gene: TRBD1
abundance: NA
j_gene: TRBJ1-3
v_gene: TRBV19
CDR3aa: CASSRQGLSGGNTIYF
CDR3nt: TGTGCCAGTAGTAGACAGGGGCTTTCGGGAGGAAACACCATATATTTT

d_gene: TRBD1
abundance: NA
j_gene: TRBJ1-2
v_gene: TRBV4-3
CDR3aa: CASSPITGDYGYTF
CDR3nt: TGCGCCAGCAGCCCTATTACAGGGGACTATGGCTACACCTTC

d_gene: TRBD1
abundance: NA
j_gene: TRBJ1-6
v_gene: TRBV6-5
CDR3aa: CASSSPGGNSPLHF
CDR3nt: TGTGCCAGCAGTAGTCCAGGGGGTAATTCACCCCTCCACTTT

d_gene: NA
abundance: NA
j_gene: TRBJ2-1
v_gene: TRBV29-1
CDR3aa: CSVAKRANEQFF
CDR3nt: TGCAGCGTTGCCAAGAGGGCCAATGAGCAGTTCTTC

d_gene: NA
abundance: NA
j_gene: TRBJ1-3
v_gene: TRBV10-3
CDR3aa: CAISRDIGNTIYF
CDR3nt: TGTGCCATCAGTAGGGACATTGGAAACACCATATATTTT

d_gene: TRBD2
abundance: once
j_gene: TRBJ2-3
v_gene: TRBV18
CDR3aa: CASSPPSGGADTQYF
CDR3nt: TGTGCCAGCTCACCCCCCTCGGGAGGGGCAGATACGCAGTATTTT

d_gene: NA
abundance: NA
j_gene: TRBJ1-4
v_gene: TRBV19
CDR3aa: CASSIQVMSEKLFF
CDR3nt: TGTGCCAGTAGTATACAGGTTATGAGTGAAAAACTGTTTTTT

d_gene: TRBD1
abundance: NA
j_gene: TRBJ1-4
v_gene: TRBV7-2
CDR3aa: CASSEDRAYEKLFF
CDR3nt: TGTGCCAGCAGCGAGGACAGGGCATACGAAAAACTGTTTTTT

d_gene: NA
abundance: NA
j_gene: TRBJ1-5
v_gene: TRBV10-3
CDR3aa: CAISEGRVSPQHF
CDR3nt: TGTGCCATCAGTGAAGGCAGGGTAAGCCCCCAGCATTTT

d_gene: NA
abundance: NA
j_gene: TRBJ2-1
v_gene: TRBV7-8
CDR3aa: CASSQGPANEQFF
CDR3nt: TGTGCCAGCAGCCAGGGGCCGGCAAATGAGCAGTTCTTC

d_gene: NA
abundance: NA
j_gene: TRBJ2-3
v_gene: TRBV7-7
CDR3aa: CASSLLGGDTDTQYF
CDR3nt: TGTGCCAGCAGCCTCCTAGGGGGGGACACAGATACGCAGTATTTT

d_gene: TRBD1
abundance: NA
j_gene: TRBJ1-3
v_gene: TRBV7-8
CDR3aa: CASSNGGTAKISGNTIYF
CDR3nt: TGTGCCAGCAGCAATGGGGGGACAGCAAAAATCTCTGGAAACACCATATATTTT

d_gene: TRBD2
abundance: NA
j_gene: TRBJ2-3
v_gene: TRBV3-1/TRBV3-2
CDR3aa: CASSPYLSGGPEDTQYF
CDR3nt: TGTGCCAGCAGCCCCTATCTCAGCGGGGGGCCAGAGGATACGCAGTATTTT